This TCR beta chain was sequenced for a study of T cell responses to AZD1222 COVID-19 vaccine. Study observations and caveats: Nearly half of spike-specific TCRs reportedly target unmutated variant regions. Compared with day 0, the breadth and depth of the Spike-specific TCR repertoire rose significantly after two doses of AZD1222. The donor group comprised mostly white British people and more females; the analysis possibly underestimated clonal diversity.

Germline values: CDR1 ENHRY, CDR2 SYGVKD. V lost 6 bases and J lost 6, with 10 bases in between. The CDR3 loop spans 12 amino acids. A note on this clone: What it recognizes is unknown.

Measured with immunoSEQ multiplex PCR; TCRdb has only the in-frame clones, and not every one. The profile shows some 99,000 clones, roughly nine tenths of them singletons. The chain has TRBV10-3 and TRBJ2-3; D is unclear. The receptor's source is an adult in good health. The material sequenced was peripheral blood, taken on day 0 of AZD1222 vaccination. CDR3 bases: TGTGCCATCAGCCCGAATGGGGATACGCAGTATTTT. It codes for CAISPNGDTQYF.